The 2 T cell receptor beta chains below all came from one sample that was sequenced in a study of CD8 T cells in Susac syndrome. RNA amounts of about 0.5 to 1 ug underwent reverse transcription with random hexamers. MiXCR was run by TCRdb on the immunoSEQ multiplex PCR reads, yielding one entry per CDR3 protein. The sample has about 190,000 distinct CDR3 sequences, about 94% seen once. The sequencing sample was made of CD4+ T cells from PBMCs. The source is a human donor with Susac syndrome.

The rearrangement joins TRBV15 to TRBJ2-5, with 7 bases lining up with TRBD1. This CDR3 is built from 12 residues. Germline-derived CDR1 and CDR2 are LNHNV and YYDKDF (reference sequence). The junction had 2 bases not matched to a gene; V was cut back by 9 bases and J by 1 base. CDR3 sequence: CATGQPQETQYF. DNA of the CDR3: TGTGCCACGGGACAGCCCCAAGAGACCCAGTACTTC.

The rearrangement links TRBV12-3 or TRBV12-4 to TRBJ2-7; D is perhaps TRBD1 (5 bases). CDR3 length equals 15 residues. Trimming stripped 4 bases from V and 4 bases from J, with 17 bases between. The CDR3 protein is CASSSQRGATYEQYF. Here the CDR3 DNA reads TGTGCCAGCAGTTCACAGCGTGGGGCTACTTACGAGCAGTACTTC.